The 10 T cell receptor beta chains in this list originate from one sample, sequenced in a study of blood T cell repertoires in COVID-19 (dated by TCRdb to the early 2020s). To prepare the library, the immunoSEQ multiplex PCR assay was applied. Not all clones reach the TCRdb copy of this immuneACCESS table, which keeps in-frame sequences only. Checked studies attribute under half of the gap to unresolved V genes and leave the rest unexplained. This sample has about 210,000 clones in its table, and approximately 80% of those were observed once. Clones ranked in the top ten supply about 13% of the sample. Input material: peripheral blood. These receptors originate from a human donor in a cohort sampled during active COVID-19.

The J gene is TRBJ2-2, the V gene TRBV4-1; possible D gene TRBD1, 5 bases. V was cut by 0 bases and J by 0 bases, with 11 bases left in between. The CDR3 runs to 17 residues. Germline CDR1 is MGHRA and CDR2 is YSYEKL. CDR3 in amino acids: CASSQDEETANTGELFF. For the CDR3, the DNA is TGCGCCAGCAGCCAAGATGAGGAGACAGCGAACACCGGGGAGCTGTTTTTT.

CDR3 coding DNA: TGCGCCAGCAGCCTCAGGGAAGCTGGAAACACCATATATTTT. Its translation is CASSLREAGNTIYF. The rearrangement uses TRBV5-1 and TRBJ1-3, with D possibly TRBD1 on 5 matching bases. The CDR3 has 14 residues. V shed 4 bases and J shed 2 bases, with 10 bases lying between them. The germline V gene has CDR1 SGHRS and CDR2 YFSETQ.

J is TRBJ2-5 and V is TRBV6-5; possible D gene TRBD1, 6 bases. CDR1 MNHEY and CDR2 SVGAGI come from the germline V gene. This CDR3 contains 14 residues. V was pared by 6 bases and J by 1 base, with 12 bases between. Written as DNA, the CDR3 is TGTGCCAGCAGCGTGGACAGATCCCAAGAGACCCAGTACTTC. Amino acids: CASSVDRSQETQYF.

The V call is TRBV7-2, the J call TRBJ2-5, with a possible D match to TRBD1 (6 bases). V was shortened by 1 base and J by 5 bases, with 20 bases between the two germline ends. Germline-derived CDR1 and CDR2 are SGHTA and FQGNSA. The CDR3 length is 17 residues. Here the CDR3 DNA reads TGTGCCAGCAGCTTAGTACCCCCCCCCAACAGGGAGGAGACCCAGTACTTC. This gives the protein CASSLVPPPNREETQYF.

The genes are TRBV4-3 and TRBJ2-3; 11 bases match TRBD2. Germline V CDR1 and CDR2: LGHNA, YSLEER. The V segment lost 0 bases and the J segment 4 bases; nucleotides outside the gene matches: 9. The CDR3 totals 18 residues. The CDR3, as DNA: TGCGCCAGCAGCCAAGAAGTGATAGCGGGGGGGCAGTCAGATACGCAGTATTTT. As protein: CASSQEVIAGGQSDTQYF.

This clone has a single count. The V and J genes are TRBV20-1 and TRBJ2-3; 8 bases are shared with TRBD1. CDR3 size: 16 residues. V was clipped by 3 bases and J by 3 bases; unmatched bases: 11. CDR1 is DFQATT and CDR2 is SNEGSKA in the germline V gene (reference sequence). For the CDR3, the DNA is TGCAGTGCTAGTTTCCGCGGGACAGGATTAACAGATACGCAGTATTTT. Protein sequence: CSASFRGTGLTDTQYF.

The chain joins TRBV4-1 to TRBJ1-2; D is possibly TRBD1 (6 bases). The V end was cut by 3 bases, the J end by 12 bases, with 26 bases between. Germline loops: CDR1 MGHRA, CDR2 YSYEKL. There are 16 residues in the CDR3. The CDR3 reads CASSHRKGGLGDSHTF. The CDR3 bases are TGCGCCAGCAGCCATCGTAAAGGGGGTCTAGGGGATAGCCACACCTTC.

J is TRBJ1-4 and V is TRBV18; tentative D call: TRBD1 (5 bases). V lost 4 bases and J 3 bases, leaving 9 bases between the germline ends. The CDR3 runs 14 residues. The V gene's germline CDR1 is KGHSH and CDR2 LQKENI. The CDR3 DNA reads TGTGCCAGCTCACGACAGTCACCTAATGAAAAACTGTTTTTT. This sequence encodes CASSRQSPNEKLFF.

This chain joins TRBV7-9 and TRBJ1-6; D call uncertain. The CDR3 is 14 amino acids. Germline loops: CDR1 SEHNR, CDR2 FQNEAQ (reference sequence). Trimming cost V 3 bases and J 5 bases, with 8 bases left between them. CDR3 bases: TGTGCCAGCAGCTTTTCCACAAATAATTCACCCCTCCACTTT. Protein sequence: CASSFSTNNSPLHF.

This clone was observed once. The chain links TRBV9 to TRBJ2-2; D is ambiguous. The CDR3 runs 14 residues. V lost 0 bases and J 1 base, leaving 4 bases between the germline ends. Germline V gene lookup returns CDR1 SGDLS and CDR2 YYNGEE. The CDR3 coding sequence is TGTGCCAGCAGCGTAGGACAGAACACCGGGGAGCTGTTTTTT. Its translation: CASSVGQNTGELFF.